This is a list of T cell receptor beta chains from one sample in a study of cytomegalovirus exposure and HLA in healthy donors. Some clones are missing from TCRdb's copy, which holds only in-frame ones; the method was immunoSEQ multiplex PCR. The data contain roughly 70,000 clones, roughly nine tenths of them seen just once; the ten biggest clones take up 9% to 13%. The sample was PBMCs. These receptors all stem from a woman under 40 in good health and CMV-seropositive. Each CDR3 is given with its conserved first and last residue.

CDR3 | J | V
CASSPRGSGILRSTDTQYF | TRBJ2-3 | TRBV11-2
CASSPPGQGAVRAGELFF | TRBJ2-2 | TRBV4-1
CATSSLTSGTSYEQYF | TRBJ2-7 | TRBV15
CASSSAGGRSVNTEAFF | TRBJ1-1 | TRBV5-4
CASSLGTASYNEQFF | TRBJ2-1 | TRBV4-1
CASSRQGPTFDAFF | TRBJ1-1 | TRBV4-1
CASSLGGTPYEQYF | TRBJ2-7 | TRBV28
CASSLNAGTGELFF | TRBJ2-2 | TRBV7-9
CSVDDRVGGYTF | TRBJ1-2 | TRBV29-1
CASSLNSGNTEAFF | TRBJ1-1 | TRBV18
CASLRDRGRSEQFF | TRBJ2-1 | TRBV6-1
CASSLLAGGRETQYF | TRBJ2-5 | TRBV2
CASSEFSRVGDEQFF | TRBJ2-1 | TRBV2
CASSLDTAASYNEQFF | TRBJ2-1 | TRBV7-8
CASARQGTTEAFF | TRBJ1-1 | TRBV12-5
CSARENFEQYF | TRBJ2-7 | TRBV20-1
CASRVWSGPRRNTEAFF | TRBJ1-1 | TRBV28
CATRNGGYSNQPQHF | TRBJ1-5 | TRBV15
CASSHGRARGTGELFF | TRBJ2-2 | TRBV5-1
CASSLEPSGSYNEQFF | TRBJ2-1 | TRBV5-1
CASSLVETKNIQYF | TRBJ2-4 | TRBV5-4
CASSAGQPTDTQYF | TRBJ2-3 | TRBV2
CASSRVVLNYGYTF | TRBJ1-2 | TRBV4-1
CASSPGDYEQYF | TRBJ2-7 | TRBV10-2
CASSQSHPNCKTSYEQYF | . | TRBV23-1
CASSYSGGAYEKLFF | TRBJ1-4 | TRBV6-5
CASSLNPPRDRGFREQYF | TRBJ2-7 | TRBV7-3
CASSKGQNSNQPQHF | TRBJ1-5 | TRBV5-5
CASSLFSGRANTGELFF | TRBJ2-2 | TRBV5-1
CASSGGIQLNTEAFF | TRBJ1-1 | TRBV5-5
CASKLRGYTDTQYF | TRBJ2-3 | TRBV10-2
CASSWLSGTSGVYEQYF | TRBJ2-7 | TRBV7-8
CASSQMGRRGWDTEAFF | TRBJ1-1 | TRBV7-9
CASSLDSYTDTQYF | TRBJ2-3 | TRBV7-8
CASSIVSGVGDEQYF | TRBJ2-7 | TRBV7-8
CASSLAGQSLVSQYF | TRBJ2-5 | TRBV5-1
CASSLVTSGRDTQYF | TRBJ2-3 | TRBV27
CASRTAGTGELFF | TRBJ2-2 | TRBV6-6
CASSSGQRNGYTF | TRBJ1-2 | TRBV7-2
CASKSWGGPPNTGELFF | TRBJ2-2 | TRBV12-1
CASSQPGLDVGQYF | TRBJ2-7 | TRBV18
CASSMGAPGWYEQYF | TRBJ2-7 | TRBV19
CASGLAGYGYTF | TRBJ1-2 | TRBV28
CASSEQFVGLRQGRRDIQYF | TRBJ2-4 | TRBV6-1
CASGSETLETQYF | TRBJ2-5 | TRBV6-5
CASSHLNTGGQETQYF | TRBJ2-5 | TRBV19
CASSEAGTAYEQYF | TRBJ2-7 | TRBV2
CASSDPSGAGGYNEQFF | TRBJ2-1 | TRBV25-1
CASRNRPQETQYF | TRBJ2-5 | TRBV19
CASSDLVQGNQPQHF | TRBJ1-5 | TRBV18
CASSLGGRSAGELFF | TRBJ2-2 | TRBV5-1
CASRWEQGAIGYTF | TRBJ1-2 | TRBV2
CASSSLGQGGIYGYTF | TRBJ1-2 | TRBV19
CASRSGTGGSGELFF | TRBJ2-2 | TRBV19